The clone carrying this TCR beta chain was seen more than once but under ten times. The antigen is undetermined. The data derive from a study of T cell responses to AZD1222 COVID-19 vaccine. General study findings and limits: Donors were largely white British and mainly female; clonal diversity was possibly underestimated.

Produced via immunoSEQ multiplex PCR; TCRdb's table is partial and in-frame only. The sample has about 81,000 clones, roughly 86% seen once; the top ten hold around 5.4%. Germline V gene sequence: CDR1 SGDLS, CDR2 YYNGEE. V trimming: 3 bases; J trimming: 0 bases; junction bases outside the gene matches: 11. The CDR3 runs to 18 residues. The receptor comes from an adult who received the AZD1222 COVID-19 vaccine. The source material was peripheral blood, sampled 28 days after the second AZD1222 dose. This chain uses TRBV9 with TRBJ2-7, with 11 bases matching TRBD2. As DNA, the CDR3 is TGTGCCAGCAGCGCCCGACCTTTGACTAGCGGGACCTCCTACGAGCAGTACTTC. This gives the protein CASSARPLTSGTSYEQYF.